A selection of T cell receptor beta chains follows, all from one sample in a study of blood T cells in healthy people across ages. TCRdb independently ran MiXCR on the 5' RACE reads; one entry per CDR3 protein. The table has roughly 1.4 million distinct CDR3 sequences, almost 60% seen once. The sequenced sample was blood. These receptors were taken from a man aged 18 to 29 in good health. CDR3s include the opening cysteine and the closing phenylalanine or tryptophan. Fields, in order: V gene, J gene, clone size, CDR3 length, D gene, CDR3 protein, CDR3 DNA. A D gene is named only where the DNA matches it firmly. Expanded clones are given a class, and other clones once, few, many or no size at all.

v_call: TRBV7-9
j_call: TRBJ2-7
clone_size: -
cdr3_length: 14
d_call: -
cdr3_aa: CASSLQQGRYEQYF
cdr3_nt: TGTGCCAGCAGCCTTCAACAGGGCCGGTACGAGCAGTACTTC

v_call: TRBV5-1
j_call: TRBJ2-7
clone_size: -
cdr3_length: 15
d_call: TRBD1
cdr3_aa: CASSFSGTGSDNRYF
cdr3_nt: TGCGCCAGCAGCTTCTCCGGGACAGGGAGCGACAACCGGTACTTC

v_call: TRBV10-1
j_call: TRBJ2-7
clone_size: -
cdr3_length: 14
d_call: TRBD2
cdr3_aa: CASGLGVRNYEQYF
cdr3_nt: TGCGCCAGTGGACTAGGAGTAAGGAACTACGAGCAGTACTTC

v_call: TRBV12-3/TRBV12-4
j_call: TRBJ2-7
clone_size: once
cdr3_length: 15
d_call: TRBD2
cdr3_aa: CASSLGGGLAGEQYF
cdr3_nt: TGTGCCAGCAGTTTGGGCGGCGGACTAGCAGGCGAGCAGTACTTC

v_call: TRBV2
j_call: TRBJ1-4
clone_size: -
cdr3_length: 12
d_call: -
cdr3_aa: CASNIRNEKLFF
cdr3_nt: TGTGCCAGCAATATTCGGAATGAAAAACTGTTTTTT

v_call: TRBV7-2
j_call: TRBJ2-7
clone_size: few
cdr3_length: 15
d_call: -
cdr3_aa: CASSLYQGTLDEQYF
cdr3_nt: TGTGCCAGCAGCTTATACCAGGGAACACTTGACGAGCAGTACTTC

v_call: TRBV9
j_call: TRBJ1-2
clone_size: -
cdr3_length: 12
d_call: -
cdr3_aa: CASSVEGYGYTF
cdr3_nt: TGTGCCAGCAGTGTTGAAGGCTATGGCTACACCTTC

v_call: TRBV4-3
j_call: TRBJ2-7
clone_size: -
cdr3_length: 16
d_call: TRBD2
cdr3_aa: CASSQDAGGRSYEQYF
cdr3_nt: TGCGCCAGCAGCCAAGACGCGGGGGGTCGCTCCTACGAGCAGTACTTC

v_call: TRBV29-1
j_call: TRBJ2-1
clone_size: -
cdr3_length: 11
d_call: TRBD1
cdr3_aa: CSMGGTGEGFF
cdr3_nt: TGCAGCATGGGAGGGACAGGGGAGGGGTTCTTC

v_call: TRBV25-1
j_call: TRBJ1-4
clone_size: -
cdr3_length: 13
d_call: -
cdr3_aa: CASSGVVIEKLFF
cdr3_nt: TGTGCCAGCAGTGGGGTTGTTATTGAAAAACTGTTTTTT

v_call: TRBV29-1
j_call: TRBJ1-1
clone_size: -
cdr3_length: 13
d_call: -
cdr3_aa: CSVETAPNTEAFF
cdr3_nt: TGCAGCGTCGAAACGGCCCCGAACACTGAAGCTTTCTTT

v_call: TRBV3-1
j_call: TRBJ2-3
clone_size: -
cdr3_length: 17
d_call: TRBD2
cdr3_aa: CASSQDPPSGGTDTQYF
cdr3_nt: TGTGCCAGCAGCCAAGACCCTCCTAGCGGGGGCACAGATACGCAGTATTTT

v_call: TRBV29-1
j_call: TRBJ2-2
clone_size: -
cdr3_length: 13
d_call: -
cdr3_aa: CSVSLQNTGELVF
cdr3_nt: TGCAGCGTTTCGCTACAAAACACCGGGGAGCTGGTTTTT

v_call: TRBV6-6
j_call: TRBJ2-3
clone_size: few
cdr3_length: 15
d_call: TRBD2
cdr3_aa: CASSIPLAGEDTQYF
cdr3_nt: TGTGCCAGCAGTATCCCACTCGCGGGAGAAGATACGCAGTATTTT

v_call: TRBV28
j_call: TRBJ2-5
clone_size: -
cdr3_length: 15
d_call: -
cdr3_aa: CASSFEIKPSETQYF
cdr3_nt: TGTGCCAGCAGTTTCGAAATCAAACCTTCAGAGACCCAGTACTTC

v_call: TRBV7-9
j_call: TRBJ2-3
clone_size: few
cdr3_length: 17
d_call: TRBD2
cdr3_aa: CASSLSTSGYSTDTQYF
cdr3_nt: TGTGCCAGCAGCTTATCGACTAGCGGATATAGCACAGATACGCAGTATTTT

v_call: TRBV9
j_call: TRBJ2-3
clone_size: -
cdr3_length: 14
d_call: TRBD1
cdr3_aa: CASSEGAVSDTQYF
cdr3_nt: TGTGCCAGCAGCGAGGGGGCAGTCTCAGATACGCAGTATTTT

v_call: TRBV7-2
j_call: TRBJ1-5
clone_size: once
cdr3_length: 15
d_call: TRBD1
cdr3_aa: CASSLGRGHAQPQHF
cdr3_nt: TGTGCCAGCAGCTTAGGGAGGGGGCACGCTCAGCCCCAGCATTTT

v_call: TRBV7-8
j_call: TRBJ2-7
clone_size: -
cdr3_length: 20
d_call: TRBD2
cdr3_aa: CASSLGFVSSGRKGDYEQYF
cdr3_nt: TGTGCCAGCAGCTTAGGCTTTGTGTCTAGCGGGAGGAAAGGAGATTACGAGCAGTACTTC

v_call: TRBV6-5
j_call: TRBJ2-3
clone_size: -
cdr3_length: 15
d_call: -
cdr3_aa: CASNPSVWGTDTQYF
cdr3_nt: TGTGCCAGCAACCCCTCTGTTTGGGGCACAGATACGCAGTATTTT

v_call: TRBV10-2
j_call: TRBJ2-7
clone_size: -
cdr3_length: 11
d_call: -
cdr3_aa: CASSDNDWQYF
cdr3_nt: TGCGCCAGCAGTGACAACGATTGGCAGTACTTC